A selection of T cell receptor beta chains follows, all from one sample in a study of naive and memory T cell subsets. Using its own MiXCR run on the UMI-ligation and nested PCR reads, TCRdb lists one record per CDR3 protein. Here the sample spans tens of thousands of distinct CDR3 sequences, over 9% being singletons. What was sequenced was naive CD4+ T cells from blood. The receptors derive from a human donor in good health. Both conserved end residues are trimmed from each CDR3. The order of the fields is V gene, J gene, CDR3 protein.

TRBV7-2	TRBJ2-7	ASRQAGSYEQY
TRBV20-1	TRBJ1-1	SARDQGPLMNTEAF
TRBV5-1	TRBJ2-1	ASSSVAGEGNNEQF
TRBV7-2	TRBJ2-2	ASSSTSGTNTGELF
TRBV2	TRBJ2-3	ASSGTRDTDTQY
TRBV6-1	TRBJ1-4	ASSPTGKVVWKLF
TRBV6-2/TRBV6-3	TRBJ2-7	AIRGLLPSYEQY
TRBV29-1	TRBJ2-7	SVVSGLSYEQY
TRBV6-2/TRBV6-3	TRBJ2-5	ASSELGQGRGETQY
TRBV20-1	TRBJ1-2	SAPPLGDSANYGYT
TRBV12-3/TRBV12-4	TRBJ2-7	ASSLGPGNSYEQY
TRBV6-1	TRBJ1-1	ASRQGSGGTEAF
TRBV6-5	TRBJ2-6	ASSYDVGAGANVLT
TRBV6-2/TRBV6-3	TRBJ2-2	ASRGTGRRTGELF
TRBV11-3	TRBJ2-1	ASSFSYRAHEQF
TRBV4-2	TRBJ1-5	ASSQESTGAMMQPQH
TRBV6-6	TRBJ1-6	ASRPTGTGDSPLH
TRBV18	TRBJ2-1	ASSLTLAFGEQF
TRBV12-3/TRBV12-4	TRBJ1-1	ASTIVGEGTEAF
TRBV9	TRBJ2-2	ASSVVSVVNTGELF
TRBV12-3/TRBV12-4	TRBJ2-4	ASTGQGRNIQY
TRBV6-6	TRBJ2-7	ASSYDGVAEQY
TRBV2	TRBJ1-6	ASSLREVLRDSPLH
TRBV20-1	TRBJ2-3	SATQGQKITDTQY
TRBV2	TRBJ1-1	ASSEVWGTEAF
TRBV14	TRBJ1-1	ASSQTPIRGRGNTEAF
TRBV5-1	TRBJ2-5	ASSLTSVQETQY
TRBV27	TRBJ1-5	ASSSERGNQPQH
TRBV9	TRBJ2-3	ASSVRGASTDTQY
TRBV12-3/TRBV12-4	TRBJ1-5	ASSKDRKDQPQH
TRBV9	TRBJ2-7	ASSVDRGPYEQY
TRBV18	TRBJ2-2	ATRAGTRNTGELF
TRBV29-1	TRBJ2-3	SAGGGEQSDTQY
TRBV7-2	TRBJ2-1	ASSPPGLEQF
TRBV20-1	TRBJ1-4	SARSPGVELF
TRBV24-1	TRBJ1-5	ATSDLQEGDNQPQH
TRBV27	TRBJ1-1	ASSLLANTEAF
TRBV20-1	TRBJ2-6	SASGRDTSSGANVLT
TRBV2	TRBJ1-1	ASSAEANTEAF
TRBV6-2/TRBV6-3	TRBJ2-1	ASSYGGGTGDNEQF
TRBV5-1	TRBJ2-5	ASSLNYQETQY
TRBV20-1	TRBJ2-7	SARGGARNEQY